This entry concerns a single T cell receptor beta chain. Its specificity is not known. The CDR3 sequence is 14 residues long. Germline CDR1 SGHAT, CDR2 FQNNGV. V was trimmed by 1 base and J by 1 base, leaving 8 bases between them. The sample is drawn from a study of cytomegalovirus exposure and HLA in healthy donors. Clones were sequenced by immunoSEQ multiplex PCR, and TCRdb holds only the in-frame ones, with some missing. The table records over 250,000 clones, roughly 90% of them present only once. General study findings and limits: According to a later analysis, TCR clusters from the first cohort tended to co-occur in the 90 to 150 validation repertoires. Most observed TCR sequences were rare, whereas some public TCRs were detected in many donors.

The clonotype comes from a woman aged 25-40 years in good health and CMV-seropositive. The gene calls are TRBV11-2 and TRBJ2-7; no clear D gene. The sequencing sample was made of PBMCs. The CDR3 loop reads CASSLGSRSYEQYF. CDR3 sequence (DNA): TGTGCCAGCAGCTTAGGAAGCCGATCCTACGAGCAGTACTTC.